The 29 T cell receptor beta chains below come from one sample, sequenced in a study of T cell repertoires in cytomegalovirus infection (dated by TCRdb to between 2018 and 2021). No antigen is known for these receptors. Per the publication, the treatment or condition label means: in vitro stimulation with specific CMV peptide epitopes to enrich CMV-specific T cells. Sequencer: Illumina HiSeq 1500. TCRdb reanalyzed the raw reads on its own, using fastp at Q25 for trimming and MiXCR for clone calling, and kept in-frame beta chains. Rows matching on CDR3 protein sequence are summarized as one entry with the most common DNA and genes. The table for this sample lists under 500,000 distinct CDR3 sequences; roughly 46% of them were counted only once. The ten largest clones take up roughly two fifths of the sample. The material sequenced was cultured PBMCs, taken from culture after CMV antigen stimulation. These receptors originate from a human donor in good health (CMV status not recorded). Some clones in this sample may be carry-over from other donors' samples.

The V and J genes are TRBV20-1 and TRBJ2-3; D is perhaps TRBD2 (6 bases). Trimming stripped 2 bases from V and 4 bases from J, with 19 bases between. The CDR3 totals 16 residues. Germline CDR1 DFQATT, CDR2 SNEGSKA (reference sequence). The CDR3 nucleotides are TGCAGTGCTAGAAACCCTTCCCCGACTAGACCAGATACGCAGTATTTT. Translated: CSARNPSPTRPDTQYF.

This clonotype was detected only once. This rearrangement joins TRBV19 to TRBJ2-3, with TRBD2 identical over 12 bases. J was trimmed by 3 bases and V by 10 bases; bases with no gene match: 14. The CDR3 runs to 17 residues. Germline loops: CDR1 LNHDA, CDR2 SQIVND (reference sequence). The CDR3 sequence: CATLGSSGRGETDTQYF. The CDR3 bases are TGTGCCACGCTTGGGTCTAGCGGGAGGGGAGAGACAGATACGCAGTATTTT.

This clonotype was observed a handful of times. CDR3 DNA: TGTGCCAGTGGGATGGGACCTAAGCAGTACTTC. As protein: CASGMGPKQYF. The chain employs TRBV19 and TRBJ2-7; the D gene could be TRBD1 or TRBD2 (5 bases each). The CDR3 sequence is 11 residues long. Trimming removed 8 bases at V and 8 bases at J, with 13 bases between. Germline lookup yields CDR1 LNHDA and CDR2 SQIVND (reference sequence). The complete variable domain, with remaining parts taken from reference TRBV19 and TRBJ2-7, reads DGGITQSPKYLFRKEGQNVTLSCEQNLNHDAMYWYRQDPGQGLRLIYYSQIVNDFQKGDIAEGYSVSREKKESFPLTVTSAQKNPTAFYLCASGMGPKQYFGPGTRLTVT.

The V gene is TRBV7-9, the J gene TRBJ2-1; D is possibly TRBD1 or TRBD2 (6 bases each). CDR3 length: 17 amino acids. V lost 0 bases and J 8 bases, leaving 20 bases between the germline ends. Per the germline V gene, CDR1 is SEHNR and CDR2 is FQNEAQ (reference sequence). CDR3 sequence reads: CASSLAGRGGPPDEQFF. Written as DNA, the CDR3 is TGTGCCAGCAGCTTAGCGGGTCGTGGGGGGCCCCCCGATGAGCAGTTCTTC.

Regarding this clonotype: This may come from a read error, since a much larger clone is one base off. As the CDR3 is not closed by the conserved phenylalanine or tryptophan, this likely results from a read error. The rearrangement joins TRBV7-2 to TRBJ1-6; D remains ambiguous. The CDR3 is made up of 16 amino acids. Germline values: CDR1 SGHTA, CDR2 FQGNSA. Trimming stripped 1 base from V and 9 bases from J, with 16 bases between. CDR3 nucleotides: TGTGCCAGCAGCTTAGGGCCATCTTTCAGCGGTTCACCCCTCCACCTT. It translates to CASSLGPSFSGSPLHL.

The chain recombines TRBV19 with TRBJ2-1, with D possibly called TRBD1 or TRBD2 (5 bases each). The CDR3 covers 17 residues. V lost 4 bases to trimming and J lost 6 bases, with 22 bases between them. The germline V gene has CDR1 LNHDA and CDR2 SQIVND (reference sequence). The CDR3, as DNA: TGTGCCAGTAGTACGGTCCGTGGGGGATTCGAGGGCAATGAGCAGTTCTTC. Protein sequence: CASSTVRGGFEGNEQFF.

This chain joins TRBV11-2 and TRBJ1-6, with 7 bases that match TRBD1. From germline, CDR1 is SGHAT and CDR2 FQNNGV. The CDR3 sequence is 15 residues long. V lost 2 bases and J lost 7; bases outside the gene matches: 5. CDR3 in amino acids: CASSLLRDRNSPLHF. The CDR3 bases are TGTGCCAGCAGCTTACTCCGGGACAGAAATTCACCCCTCCACTTT.

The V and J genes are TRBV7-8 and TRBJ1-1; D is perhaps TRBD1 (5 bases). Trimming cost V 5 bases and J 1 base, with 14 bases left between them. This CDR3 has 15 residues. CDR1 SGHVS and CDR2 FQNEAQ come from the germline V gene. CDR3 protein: CASSDTRVANTEAFF. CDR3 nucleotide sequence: TGTGCCAGCAGCGACACCAGGGTAGCGAACACTGAAGCTTTCTTT.

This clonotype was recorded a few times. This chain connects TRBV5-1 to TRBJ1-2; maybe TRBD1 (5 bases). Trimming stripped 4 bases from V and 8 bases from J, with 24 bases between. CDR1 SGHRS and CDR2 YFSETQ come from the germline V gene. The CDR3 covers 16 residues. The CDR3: CASSPTGGWASQGYTF. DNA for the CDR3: TGCGCCAGCAGCCCCACGGGGGGTTGGGCCTCCCAGGGCTACACCTTC.

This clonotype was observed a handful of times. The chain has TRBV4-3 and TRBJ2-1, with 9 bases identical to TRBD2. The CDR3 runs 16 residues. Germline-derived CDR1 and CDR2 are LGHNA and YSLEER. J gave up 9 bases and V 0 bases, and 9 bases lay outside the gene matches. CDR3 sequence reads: CASSQDRASGVGEQFF. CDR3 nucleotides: TGCGCCAGCAGCCAAGATAGGGCTAGCGGGGTGGGTGAGCAGTTCTTC.

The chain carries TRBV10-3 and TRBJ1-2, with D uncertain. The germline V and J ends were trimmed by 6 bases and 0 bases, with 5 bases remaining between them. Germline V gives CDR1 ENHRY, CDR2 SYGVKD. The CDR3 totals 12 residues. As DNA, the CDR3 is TGTGCCATCAGGGGTCCTAACTATGGCTACACCTTC. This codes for CAIRGPNYGYTF.

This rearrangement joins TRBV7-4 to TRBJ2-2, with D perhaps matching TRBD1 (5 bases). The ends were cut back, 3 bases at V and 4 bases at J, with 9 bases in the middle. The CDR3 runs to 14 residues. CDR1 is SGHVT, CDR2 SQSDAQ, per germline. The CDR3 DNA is TGTGCCAGCAGCTTGACAGAAACCACCGGGGAGCTGTTTTTT. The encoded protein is CASSLTETTGELFF.

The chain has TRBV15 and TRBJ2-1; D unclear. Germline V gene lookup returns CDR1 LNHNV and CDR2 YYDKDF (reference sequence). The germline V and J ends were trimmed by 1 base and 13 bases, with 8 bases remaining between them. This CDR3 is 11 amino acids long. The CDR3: CATSRVVPQFF. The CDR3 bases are TGTGCCACCAGCAGAGTGGTGCCTCAGTTCTTC.

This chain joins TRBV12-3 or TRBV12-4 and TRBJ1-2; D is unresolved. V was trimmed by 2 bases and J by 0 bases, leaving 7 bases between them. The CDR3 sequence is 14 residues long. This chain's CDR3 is CASSLLATNYGYTF. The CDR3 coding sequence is TGTGCCAGCAGTTTATTGGCGACTAACTATGGCTACACCTTC.

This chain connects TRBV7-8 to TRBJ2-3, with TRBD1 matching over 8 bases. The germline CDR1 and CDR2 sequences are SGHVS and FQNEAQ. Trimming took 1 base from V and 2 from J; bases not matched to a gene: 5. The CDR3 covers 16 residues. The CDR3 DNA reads TGTGCCAGCAGCTTAGTCGGGACAGGCAACACAGATACGCAGTATTTT. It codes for CASSLVGTGNTDTQYF.

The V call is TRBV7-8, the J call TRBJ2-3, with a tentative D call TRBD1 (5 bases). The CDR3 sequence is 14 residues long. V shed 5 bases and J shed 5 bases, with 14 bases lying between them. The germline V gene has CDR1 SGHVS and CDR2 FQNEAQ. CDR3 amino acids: CASSPQITGDTQYF. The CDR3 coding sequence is TGTGCCAGCAGCCCCCAAATCACAGGAGATACGCAGTATTTT.

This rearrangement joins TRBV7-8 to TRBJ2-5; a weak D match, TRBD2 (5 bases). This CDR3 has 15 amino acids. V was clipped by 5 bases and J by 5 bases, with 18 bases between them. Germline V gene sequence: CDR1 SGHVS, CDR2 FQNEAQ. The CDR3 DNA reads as TGTGCCAGCAGCCGAACCGCACGGGGTCGGGAGACCCAGTACTTC. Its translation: CASSRTARGRETQYF.

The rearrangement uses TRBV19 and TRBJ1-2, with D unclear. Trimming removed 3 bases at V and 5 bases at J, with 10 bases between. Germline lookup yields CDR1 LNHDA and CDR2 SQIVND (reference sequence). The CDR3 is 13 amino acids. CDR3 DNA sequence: TGTGCCAGTAGTATTCGGACCGAGTATGGCTACACCTTC. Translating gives CASSIRTEYGYTF. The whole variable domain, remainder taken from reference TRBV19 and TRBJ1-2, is DGGITQSPKYLFRKEGQNVTLSCEQNLNHDAMYWYRQDPGQGLRLIYYSQIVNDFQKGDIAEGYSVSREKKESFPLTVTSAQKNPTAFYLCASSIRTEYGYTFGSGTRLTVV.

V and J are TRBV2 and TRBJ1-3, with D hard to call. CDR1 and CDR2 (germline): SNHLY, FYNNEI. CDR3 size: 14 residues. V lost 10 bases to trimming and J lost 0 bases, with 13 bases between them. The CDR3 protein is CATSQESSGNTIYF. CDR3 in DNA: TGTGCCACAAGCCAGGAAAGCTCTGGAAACACCATATATTTT.

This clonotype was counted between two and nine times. In DNA form, the CDR3 reads TGCGCCAGCAGCCAAGTGGGGCGTTACAATGAGCAGTTCTTC. Its translation is CASSQVGRYNEQFF. The chain links TRBV4-1 to TRBJ2-1, with D possibly matching TRBD1 (5 bases). Germline CDR1 and CDR2: MGHRA and YSYEKL. The V end was cut by 1 base, the J end by 4 bases, with 8 bases between. The CDR3 contains 14 residues.

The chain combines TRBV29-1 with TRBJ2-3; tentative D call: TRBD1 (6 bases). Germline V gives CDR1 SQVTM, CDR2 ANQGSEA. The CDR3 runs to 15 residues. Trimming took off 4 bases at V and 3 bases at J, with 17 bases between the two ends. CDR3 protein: CSVVNREWWTDTQYF. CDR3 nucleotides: TGCAGCGTTGTTAACAGGGAGTGGTGGACAGATACGCAGTATTTT.

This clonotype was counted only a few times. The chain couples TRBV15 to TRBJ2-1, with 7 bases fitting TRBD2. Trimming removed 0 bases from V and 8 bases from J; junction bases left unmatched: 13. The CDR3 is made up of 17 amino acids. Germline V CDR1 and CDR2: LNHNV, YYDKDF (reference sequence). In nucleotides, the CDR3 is TGTGCCACCAGCAGAGATGGAGCGGGGAGGCCCGACGATGAGCAGTTCTTC. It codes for CATSRDGAGRPDDEQFF.

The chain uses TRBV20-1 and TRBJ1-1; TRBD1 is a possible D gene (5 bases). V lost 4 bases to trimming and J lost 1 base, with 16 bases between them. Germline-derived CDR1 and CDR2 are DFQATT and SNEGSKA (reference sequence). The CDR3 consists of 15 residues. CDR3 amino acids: CSATPPATANTEAFF. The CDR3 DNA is TGCAGTGCTACCCCCCCCGCGACAGCGAACACTGAAGCTTTCTTT.

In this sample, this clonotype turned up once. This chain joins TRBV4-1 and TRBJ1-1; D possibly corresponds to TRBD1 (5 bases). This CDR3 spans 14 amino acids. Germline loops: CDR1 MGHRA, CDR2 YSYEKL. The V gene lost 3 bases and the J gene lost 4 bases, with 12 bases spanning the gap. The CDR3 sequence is CASSQAAGSTEAFF. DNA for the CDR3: TGCGCCAGCAGCCAGGCCGCAGGGAGCACTGAAGCTTTCTTT.

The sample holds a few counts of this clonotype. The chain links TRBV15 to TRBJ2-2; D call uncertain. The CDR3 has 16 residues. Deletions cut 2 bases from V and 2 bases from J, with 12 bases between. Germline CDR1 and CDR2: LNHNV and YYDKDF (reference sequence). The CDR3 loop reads CATSRRPAPNTGELFF. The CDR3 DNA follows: TGTGCCACCAGCAGAAGGCCAGCGCCAAACACCGGGGAGCTGTTTTTT. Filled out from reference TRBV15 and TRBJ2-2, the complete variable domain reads DAMVIQNPRYQVTQFGKPVTLSCSQTLNHNVMYWYQQKSSQAPKLLFHYYDKDFNNEADTPDNFQSRRPNTSFCFLDIRSPGLGDTAMYLCATSRRPAPNTGELFFGEGSRLTVL.

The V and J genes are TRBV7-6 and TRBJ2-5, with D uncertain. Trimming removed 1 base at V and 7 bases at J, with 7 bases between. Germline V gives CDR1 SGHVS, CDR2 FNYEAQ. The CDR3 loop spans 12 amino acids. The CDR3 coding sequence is TGTGCCAGCAGCTTAGATCCCTTGACCCAGTACTTC. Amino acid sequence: CASSLDPLTQYF.

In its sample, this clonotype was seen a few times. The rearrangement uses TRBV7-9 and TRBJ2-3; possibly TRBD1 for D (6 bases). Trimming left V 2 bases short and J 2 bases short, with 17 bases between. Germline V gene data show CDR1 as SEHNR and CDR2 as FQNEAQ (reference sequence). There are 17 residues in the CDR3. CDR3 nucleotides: TGTGCCAGCAGCTTATACCAGACAGGCGAGATCACAGATACGCAGTATTTT. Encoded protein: CASSLYQTGEITDTQYF. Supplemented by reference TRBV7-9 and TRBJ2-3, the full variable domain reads DTGVSQNPRHKITKRGQNVTFRCDPISEHNRLYWYRQTLGQGPEFLTYFQNEAQLEKSRLLSDRFSAERPKGSFSTLEIQRTEQGDSAMYLCASSLYQTGEITDTQYFGPGTRLTVL.

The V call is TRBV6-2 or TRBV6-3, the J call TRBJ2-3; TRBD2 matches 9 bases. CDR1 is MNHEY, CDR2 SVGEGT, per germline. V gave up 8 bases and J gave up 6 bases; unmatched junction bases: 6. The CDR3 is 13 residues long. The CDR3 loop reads CASQGTSWDTQYF. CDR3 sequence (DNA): TGTGCCAGCCAAGGGACTAGCTGGGATACGCAGTATTTT.

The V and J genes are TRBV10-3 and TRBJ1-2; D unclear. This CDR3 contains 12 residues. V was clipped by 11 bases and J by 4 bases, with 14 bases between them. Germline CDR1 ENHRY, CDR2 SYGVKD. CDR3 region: CALPGTGYGYTF. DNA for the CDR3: TGTGCCCTACCCGGTACGGGCTATGGCTACACCTTC.